This TCR beta chain was identified in a study of T cells in Graves' hyperthyroidism and ophthalmopathy. The germline V gene has CDR1 LNHNV and CDR2 YYDKDF (reference sequence). The CDR3 loop spans 12 amino acids. It was RNA transcripts that yielded the amplified TCR beta CDR3 regions. The TCR CDR3 first-round RT-PCR relied on the HTBI primer set. Each CDR3 protein is one row after TCRdb ran MiXCR on the multiplex PCR reads. The data contain about 420,000 distinct CDR3 sequences, roughly an eighth of them singletons. As to this clonotype: This could be a read error, since a much larger clone is one nucleotide away.

The receptor was isolated from a woman under 30 with Graves' hyperthyroidism. The sequenced sample consisted of blood. The chain is built from TRBV15 and TRBJ2-7; unclear D gene. Gene TRBJ2-1 matches the end of the DNA better, so the J call may be wrong. The CDR3 here is CATSRGYDEQFF. The CDR3, as DNA: TGTGCCACCAGCAGAGGGTATGACGAGCAGTTCTTC.